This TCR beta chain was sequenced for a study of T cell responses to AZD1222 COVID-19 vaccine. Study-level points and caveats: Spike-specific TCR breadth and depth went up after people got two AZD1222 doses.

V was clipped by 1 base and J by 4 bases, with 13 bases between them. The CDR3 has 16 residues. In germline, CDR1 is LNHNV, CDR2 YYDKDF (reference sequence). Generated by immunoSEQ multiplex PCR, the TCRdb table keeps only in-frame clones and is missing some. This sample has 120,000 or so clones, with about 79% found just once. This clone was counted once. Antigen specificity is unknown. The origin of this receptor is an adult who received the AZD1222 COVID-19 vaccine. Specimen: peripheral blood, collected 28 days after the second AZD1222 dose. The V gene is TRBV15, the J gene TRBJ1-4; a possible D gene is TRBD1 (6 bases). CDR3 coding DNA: TGTGCCACCAGCAGAGTAGGGGGTCTTGGTAATGAAAAACTGTTTTTT. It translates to CATSRVGGLGNEKLFF.